One sample yielded the 4 T cell receptor beta chains listed below, sequenced in a study of T cell responses to AZD1222 COVID-19 vaccine. Some clones are missing from TCRdb's copy, which holds only in-frame ones; the method was immunoSEQ multiplex PCR. The sample holds around 140,000 clones; more than 85% are singletons and the top ten take under 2%. The sample was peripheral blood, taken on day 0 of AZD1222 vaccination. All receptors derive from an adult in good health.

This sequence joins TRBV7-7 and TRBJ2-5, with TRBD1 identical over 10 bases. CDR3 length equals 16 residues. The V gene's germline CDR1 is SSHAT and CDR2 FNYEAQ (reference sequence). V lost 7 bases, J lost 5 bases, and 13 bases stayed unmatched. The CDR3 region has the DNA TGTGCCAGCACCCGGAATCCGACAGGGGGCCGTGAGACCCAGTACTTC. Protein: CASTRNPTGGRETQYF.

The chain combines TRBV3-1 (or the pseudogene TRBV3-2) with TRBJ2-6, with a weak D call TRBD2 (5 bases). This CDR3 has 17 residues. The germline V gene encodes CDR1 LGHDT and CDR2 YNNKEL (reference sequence). V lost 4 bases and J lost 4, with 17 bases in between. The CDR3, as DNA: TGTGCCAGCAGCCTCGCGGGCGGAAGCTCCGGGGCCAACGTCCTGACTTTC. This sequence encodes CASSLAGGSSGANVLTF.

CDR3 amino acids: CASSLGAEGQPQHF. The CDR3 coding sequence is TGTGCCAGCAGCTTAGGGGCCGAGGGTCAGCCCCAGCATTTT. This chain links TRBV7-9 with TRBJ1-5; D remains unclear. V was cut by 1 base and J by 6 bases, with 10 bases left in between. CDR1 is SEHNR and CDR2 is FQNEAQ in the germline V gene (reference sequence). The CDR3 totals 14 residues. The whole variable domain, filled in from reference TRBV7-9 and TRBJ1-5, reads DTGVSQNPRHKITKRGQNVTFRCDPISEHNRLYWYRQTLGQGPEFLTYFQNEAQLEKSRLLSDRFSAERPKGSFSTLEIQRTEQGDSAMYLCASSLGAEGQPQHFGDGTRLSIL.

V gene TRBV18 combines with J gene TRBJ1-6; 10 bases align to TRBD1. After removal of 3 bases from V and 5 bases from J, the junction contained 22 bases not matched to a gene. Germline V gene sequence: CDR1 KGHSH, CDR2 LQKENI. The CDR3 totals 22 residues. Here the CDR3 DNA reads TGTGCCAGCTCACCGAGTGCGAAGACAGGGGGCGCATTCCCACTTCATAATTCACCCCTCCACTTT. The encoded protein is CASSPSAKTGGAFPLHNSPLHF. Using reference TRBV18 and TRBJ1-6 for the parts outside the CDR3, the full variable domain is NAGVMQNPRHLVRRRGQEARLRCSPMKGHSHVYWYRQLPEEGLKFMVYLQKENIIDESGMPKERFSAEFPKEGPSILRIQQVVRGDSAAYFCASSPSAKTGGAFPLHNSPLHFGNGTRLTVT.